The sequence of this T cell receptor (delta chain) was determined in a study of Vδ1+ human thymocytes. Broader study findings: Thymic delta-chain repertoires held roughly 20% Vdelta2 sequences and few Vdelta3, despite high sort purity. Highly polyclonal TRG and TRD repertoires with Gaussian CDR3 length distributions appeared in thymus.

RNA was extracted from the cells and then reverse transcribed. Pooled V-gene forward primers with one constant-region reverse primer generated the CDR3 amplicons by multiplex PCR. TCRdb re-analyzed the multiplex PCR reads via CATT. The sample comprises more than 45,000 delta-chain clones, around 15% of which are singletons, and approximately 0.4% rests with the top ten. The length of the CDR3 is 25 residues. The V segment lost 3 bases and the J segment 2 bases; nucleotides outside the gene matches: 32. Germline-derived CDR1 and CDR2 are TSWWSYY and QGS. Thymocytes were sorted as CD3+ TCRVdelta1+ TCRVdelta2- after alphabeta T cell depletion. This clone was seen more than once but under ten times. Its antigen is not identified.

The sequence derives from a girl younger than two who had congenital heart surgery. This chain uses TRDV1 with TRDJ1; 11 bases fit TRDD3. Sequencing was carried out using Vdelta1+ gamma-delta thymocytes from the thymus. Regarding subset: FACS-sorted CD3+ TCRalphabeta- TCRVdelta1+ TCRVdelta2- thymocytes. Written as DNA, the CDR3 is TGTGCTCTTGGGGACGCTTCCTCCCTTGGGGGATACGGGCAAACGCGGCGATGTGGTACCGATAAACTCATCTTT. Translating gives CALGDASSLGGYGQTRRCGTDKLIF.